This T cell receptor (beta chain) comes out of a study of T cell repertoires in cytomegalovirus infection. About the research overall: HLA-B-restricted CMV epitopes that are well studied were used alongside recently identified HLA-C-restricted ones. Shared public TCR beta signatures pointed to both CMV infection and a matching HLA type. Study-wide findings and caveats: Carriers of CMV and the relevant HLA type were discriminated by public TCR beta frequency. Within the response measured ex vivo, HLA-C-restricted CMV-specific TCR beta clonotypes were dominant.

Per the germline V gene, CDR1 is MNHEY and CDR2 is SVGAGI. V was clipped by 2 bases and J by 2 bases, with 9 bases between them. CDR3 length: 14 amino acids. A note on this clonotype: Its antigen is still unknown.

TCRdb recomputed calls from the reads with MiXCR, one row per CDR3 protein. The sample consists of roughly 68,000 distinct CDR3 sequences, 20% of them appearing once. This receptor was identified in a human donor in good health (CMV status not recorded). Some clones in this sample may be carry-over from other donors' samples. This material consisted of CD8+ T cells from cultured PBMCs, taken from culture after CMV antigen stimulation. The chain uses TRBV6-5 and TRBJ1-1, with D perhaps TRBD1 (6 bases). The CDR3 DNA follows: TGTGCCAGCAGTTACACAGGGATTAACACTGAAGCTTTCTTT. Amino acids: CASSYTGINTEAFF.